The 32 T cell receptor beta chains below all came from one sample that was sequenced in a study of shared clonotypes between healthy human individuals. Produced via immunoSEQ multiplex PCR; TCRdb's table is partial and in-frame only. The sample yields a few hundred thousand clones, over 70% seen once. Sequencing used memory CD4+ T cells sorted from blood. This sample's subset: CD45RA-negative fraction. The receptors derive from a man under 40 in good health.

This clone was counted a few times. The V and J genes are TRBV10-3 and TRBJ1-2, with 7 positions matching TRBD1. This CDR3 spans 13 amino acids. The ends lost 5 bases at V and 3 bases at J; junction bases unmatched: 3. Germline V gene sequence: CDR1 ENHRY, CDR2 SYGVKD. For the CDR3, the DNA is TGTGCCATCAGTTCTGGGACAGACTATGGCTACACCTTC. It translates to CAISSGTDYGYTF.

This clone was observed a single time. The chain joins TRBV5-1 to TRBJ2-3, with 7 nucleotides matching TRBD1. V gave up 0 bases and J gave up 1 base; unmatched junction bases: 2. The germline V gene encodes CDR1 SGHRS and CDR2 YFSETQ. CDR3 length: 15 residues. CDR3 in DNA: TGCGCCAGCAGCTTGGGGCAGGGGGGCACAGATACGCAGTATTTT. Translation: CASSLGQGGTDTQYF.

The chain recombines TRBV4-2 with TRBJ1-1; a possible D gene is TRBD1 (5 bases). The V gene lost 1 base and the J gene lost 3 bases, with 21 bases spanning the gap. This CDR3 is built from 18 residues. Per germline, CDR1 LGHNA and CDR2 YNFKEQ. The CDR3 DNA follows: TGTGCCAGCAGCCAAGGGGGGTTTGGGGCCCGGGGAGACACTGAAGCTTTCTTT. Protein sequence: CASSQGGFGARGDTEAFF.

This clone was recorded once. For the CDR3, the DNA is TGTGCCAGCAGCTTTAATCGTGAAAAACTGTTTTTT. This sequence encodes CASSFNREKLFF. The chain joins TRBV7-9 to TRBJ1-4; D gene ambiguous. V gave up 3 bases and J gave up 7 bases, with 6 bases separating them. Per germline, CDR1 SEHNR and CDR2 FQNEAQ (reference sequence). CDR3 length: 12 residues. Drawing the rest from reference TRBV7-9 and TRBJ1-4, the complete variable domain is DTGVSQNPRHKITKRGQNVTFRCDPISEHNRLYWYRQTLGQGPEFLTYFQNEAQLEKSRLLSDRFSAERPKGSFSTLEIQRTEQGDSAMYLCASSFNREKLFFGSGTQLSVL.

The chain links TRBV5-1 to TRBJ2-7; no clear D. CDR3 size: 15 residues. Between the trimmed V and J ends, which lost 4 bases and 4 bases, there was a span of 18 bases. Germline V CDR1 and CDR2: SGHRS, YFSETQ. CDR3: CASSAQLGHVYEQYF. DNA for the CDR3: TGCGCCAGCAGCGCCCAACTTGGTCATGTGTACGAGCAGTACTTC.

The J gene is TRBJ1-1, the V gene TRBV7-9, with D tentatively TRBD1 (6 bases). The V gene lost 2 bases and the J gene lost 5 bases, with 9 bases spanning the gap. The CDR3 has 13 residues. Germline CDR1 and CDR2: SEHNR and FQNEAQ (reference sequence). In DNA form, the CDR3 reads TGTGCCAGCAGCTTAAATCAGGGGACTGAAGCTTTCTTT. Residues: CASSLNQGTEAFF.

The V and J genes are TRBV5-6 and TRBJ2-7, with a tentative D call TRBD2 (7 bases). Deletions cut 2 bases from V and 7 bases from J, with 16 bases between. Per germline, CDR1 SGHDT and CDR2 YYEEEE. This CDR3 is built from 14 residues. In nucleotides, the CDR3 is TGTGCCAGCAGCTTACCTAGCGGCAGGGGAGAGCAGTACTTC. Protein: CASSLPSGRGEQYF. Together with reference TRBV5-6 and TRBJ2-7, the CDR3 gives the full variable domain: DAGVTQSPTHLIKTRGQQVTLRCSPKSGHDTVSWYQQALGQGPQFIFQYYEEEERQRGNFPDRFSGHQFPNYSSELNVNALLLGDSALYLCASSLPSGRGEQYFGPGTRLTVT.

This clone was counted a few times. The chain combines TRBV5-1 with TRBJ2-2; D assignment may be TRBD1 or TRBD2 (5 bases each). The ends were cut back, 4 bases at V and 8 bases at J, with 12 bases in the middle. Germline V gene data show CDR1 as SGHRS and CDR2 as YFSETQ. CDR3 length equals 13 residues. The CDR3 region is CASSHGGTGELFF. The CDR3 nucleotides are TGCGCCAGCAGCCATGGGGGTACTGGGGAGCTGTTTTTT.

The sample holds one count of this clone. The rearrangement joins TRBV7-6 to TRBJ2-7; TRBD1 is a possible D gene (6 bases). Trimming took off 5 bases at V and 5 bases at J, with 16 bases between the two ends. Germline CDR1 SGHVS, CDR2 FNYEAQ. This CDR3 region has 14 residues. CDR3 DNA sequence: TGTGCCAGCAGCCCAACCTTTAGACAGGACGAGCAGTACTTC. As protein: CASSPTFRQDEQYF.

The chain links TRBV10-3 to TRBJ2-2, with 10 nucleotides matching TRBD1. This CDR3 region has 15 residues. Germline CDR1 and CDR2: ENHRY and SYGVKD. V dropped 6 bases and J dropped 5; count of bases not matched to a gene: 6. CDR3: CAIRGGQGRTGELFF. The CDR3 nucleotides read TGTGCCATCAGGGGGGGACAGGGGCGGACCGGGGAGCTGTTTTTT.

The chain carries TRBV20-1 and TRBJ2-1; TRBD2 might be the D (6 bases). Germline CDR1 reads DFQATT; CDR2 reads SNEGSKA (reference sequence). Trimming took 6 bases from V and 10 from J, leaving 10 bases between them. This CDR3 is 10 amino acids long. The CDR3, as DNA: TGCAGTGCCGCGGGACTCGAGCAGTTCTTC. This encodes CSAAGLEQFF.

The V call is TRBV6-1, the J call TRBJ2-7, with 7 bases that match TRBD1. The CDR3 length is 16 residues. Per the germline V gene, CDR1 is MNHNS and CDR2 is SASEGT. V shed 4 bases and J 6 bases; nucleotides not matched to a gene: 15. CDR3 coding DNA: TGTGCCAGCAGTGCACACCACAGGGGCCCTCTCAGCGAGCAGTACTTC. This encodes CASSAHHRGPLSEQYF.

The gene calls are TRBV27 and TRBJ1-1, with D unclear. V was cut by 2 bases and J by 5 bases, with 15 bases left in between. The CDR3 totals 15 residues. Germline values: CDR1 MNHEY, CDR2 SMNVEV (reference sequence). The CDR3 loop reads CASSLQGPAGTEAFF. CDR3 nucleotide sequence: TGTGCCAGCAGTTTACAAGGGCCCGCGGGAACTGAAGCTTTCTTT.

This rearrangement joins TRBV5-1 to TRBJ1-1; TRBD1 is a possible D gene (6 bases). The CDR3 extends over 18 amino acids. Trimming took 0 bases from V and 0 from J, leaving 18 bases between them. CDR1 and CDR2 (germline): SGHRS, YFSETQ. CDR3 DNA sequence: TGCGCCAGCAGCTTGGCCGGACAGTCCAACCGGATGAACACTGAAGCTTTCTTT. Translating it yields CASSLAGQSNRMNTEAFF. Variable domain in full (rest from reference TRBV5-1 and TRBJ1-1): KAGVTQTPRYLIKTRGQQVTLSCSPISGHRSVSWYQQTPGQGLQFLFEYFSETQRNKGNFPGRFSGRQFSNSRSEMNVSTLELGDSALYLCASSLAGQSNRMNTEAFFGQGTRLTVV.

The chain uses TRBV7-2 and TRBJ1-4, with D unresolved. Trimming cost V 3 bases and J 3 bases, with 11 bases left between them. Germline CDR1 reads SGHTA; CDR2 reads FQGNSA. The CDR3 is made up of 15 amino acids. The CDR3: CASSFSDGPNEKLFF. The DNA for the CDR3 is TGTGCCAGCAGCTTCTCGGACGGCCCTAATGAAAAACTGTTTTTT.

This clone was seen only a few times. Here the CDR3 DNA reads TGTGCCAGCAGCATTGGGACTAGCGGCACAGATACGCAGTATTTT. It translates to CASSIGTSGTDTQYF. The chain couples TRBV11-2 to TRBJ2-3; 10 bases map to TRBD2. The CDR3 is 15 amino acids. V lost 5 bases to trimming and J lost 1 base; unmatched junction nucleotides: 3. Germline loops: CDR1 SGHAT, CDR2 FQNNGV.

CDR3 amino acids: CASSLGLGTGNGYTF. CDR3 DNA sequence: TGTGCCAGCAGCTTAGGCCTTGGGACAGGGAATGGCTACACCTTC. The rearrangement joins TRBV13 to TRBJ1-2; 9 bases are shared with TRBD1. V lost 0 bases and J lost 6; bases outside the gene matches: 5. CDR3 length: 15 amino acids. Germline lookup yields CDR1 PRHDT and CDR2 FYEKMQ (reference sequence).

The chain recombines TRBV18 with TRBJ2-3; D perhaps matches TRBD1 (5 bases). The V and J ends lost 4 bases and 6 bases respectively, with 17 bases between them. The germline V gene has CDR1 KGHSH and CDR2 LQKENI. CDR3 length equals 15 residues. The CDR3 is CASSRVEGVWDTQYF. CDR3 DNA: TGTGCCAGCTCACGGGTCGAAGGGGTGTGGGATACGCAGTATTTT.

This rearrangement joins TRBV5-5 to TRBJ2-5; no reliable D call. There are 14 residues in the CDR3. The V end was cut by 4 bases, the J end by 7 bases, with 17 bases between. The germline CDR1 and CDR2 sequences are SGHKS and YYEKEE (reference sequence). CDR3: CASSPDNLRGTQYF. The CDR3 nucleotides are TGTGCCAGCAGCCCAGATAACCTCCGCGGGACCCAGTACTTC.

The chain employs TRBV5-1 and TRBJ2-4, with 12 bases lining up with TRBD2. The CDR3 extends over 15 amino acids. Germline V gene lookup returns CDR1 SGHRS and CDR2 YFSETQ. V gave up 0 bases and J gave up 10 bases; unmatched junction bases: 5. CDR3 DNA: TGCGCCAGCAGCTTGGGACTAGCGGGAGTGGATATTCAGTACTTC. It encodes CASSLGLAGVDIQYF.

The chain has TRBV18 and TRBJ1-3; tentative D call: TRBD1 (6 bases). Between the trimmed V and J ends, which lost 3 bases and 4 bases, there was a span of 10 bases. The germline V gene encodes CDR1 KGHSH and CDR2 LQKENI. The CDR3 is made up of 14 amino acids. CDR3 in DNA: TGTGCCAGCTCACCGAGACAGGAGGGAAACACCATATATTTT. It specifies CASSPRQEGNTIYF.

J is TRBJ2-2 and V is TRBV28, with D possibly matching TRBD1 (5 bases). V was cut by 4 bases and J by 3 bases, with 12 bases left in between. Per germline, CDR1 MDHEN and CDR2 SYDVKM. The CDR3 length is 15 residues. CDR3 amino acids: CASSSQGEDTGELFF. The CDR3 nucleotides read TGTGCCAGCAGTTCTCAGGGCGAAGACACCGGGGAGCTGTTTTTT.

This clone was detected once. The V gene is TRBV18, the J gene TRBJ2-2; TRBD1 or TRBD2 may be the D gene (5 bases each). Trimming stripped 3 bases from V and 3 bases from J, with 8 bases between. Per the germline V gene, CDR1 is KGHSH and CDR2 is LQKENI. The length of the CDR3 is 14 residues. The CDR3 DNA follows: TGTGCCAGCTCACCGGGGGTACACACCGGGGAGCTGTTTTTT. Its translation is CASSPGVHTGELFF.

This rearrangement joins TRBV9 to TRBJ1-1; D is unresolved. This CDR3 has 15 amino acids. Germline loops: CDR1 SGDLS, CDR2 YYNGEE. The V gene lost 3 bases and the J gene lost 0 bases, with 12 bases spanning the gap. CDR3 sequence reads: CASSGPSAMNTEAFF. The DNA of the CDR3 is TGTGCCAGCAGCGGTCCATCGGCGATGAACACTGAAGCTTTCTTT.

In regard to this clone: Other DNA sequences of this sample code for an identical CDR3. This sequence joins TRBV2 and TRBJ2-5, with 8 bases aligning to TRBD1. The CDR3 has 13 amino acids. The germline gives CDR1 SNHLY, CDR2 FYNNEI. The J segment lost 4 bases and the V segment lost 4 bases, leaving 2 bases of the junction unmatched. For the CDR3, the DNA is TGTGCCAGCAGTGGGACAGGGAGAGAGACCCAGTACTTC. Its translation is CASSGTGRETQYF.

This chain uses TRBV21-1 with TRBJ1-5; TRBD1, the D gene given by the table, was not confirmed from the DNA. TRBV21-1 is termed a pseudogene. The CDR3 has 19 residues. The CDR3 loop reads CASSKVGAGGASKDQPQHF. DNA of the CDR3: TGTGCCAGCAGCAAAGTCGGGGCAGGGGGCGCAAGTAAAGATCAGCCCCAGCATTTT.

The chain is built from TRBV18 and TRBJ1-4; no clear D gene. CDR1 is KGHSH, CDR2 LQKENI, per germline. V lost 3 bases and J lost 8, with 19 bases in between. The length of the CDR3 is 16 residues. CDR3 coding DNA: TGTGCCAGCTCACCCCAGAATAGAGGGCTTGAGGAAAAACTGTTTTTT. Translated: CASSPQNRGLEEKLFF.

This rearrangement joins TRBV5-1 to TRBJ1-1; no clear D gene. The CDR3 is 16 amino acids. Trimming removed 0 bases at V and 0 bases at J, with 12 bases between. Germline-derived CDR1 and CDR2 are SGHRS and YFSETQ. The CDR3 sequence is CASSLGRLSMNTEAFF. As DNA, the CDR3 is TGCGCCAGCAGCTTGGGACGGTTAAGCATGAACACTGAAGCTTTCTTT. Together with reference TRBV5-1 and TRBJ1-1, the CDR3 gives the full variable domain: KAGVTQTPRYLIKTRGQQVTLSCSPISGHRSVSWYQQTPGQGLQFLFEYFSETQRNKGNFPGRFSGRQFSNSRSEMNVSTLELGDSALYLCASSLGRLSMNTEAFFGQGTRLTVV.

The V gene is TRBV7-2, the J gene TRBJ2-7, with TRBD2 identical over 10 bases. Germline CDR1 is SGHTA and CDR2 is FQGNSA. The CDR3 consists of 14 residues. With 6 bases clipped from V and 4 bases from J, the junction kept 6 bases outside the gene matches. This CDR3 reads CASSSASGGYEQYF. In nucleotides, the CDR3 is TGTGCCAGCAGTTCGGCTAGCGGGGGATACGAGCAGTACTTC.

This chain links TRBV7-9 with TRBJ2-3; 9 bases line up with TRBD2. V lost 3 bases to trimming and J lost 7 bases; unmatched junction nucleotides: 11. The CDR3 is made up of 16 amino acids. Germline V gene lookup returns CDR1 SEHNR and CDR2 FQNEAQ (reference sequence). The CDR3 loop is CASSFIAGEIANTQYF. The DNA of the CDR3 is TGTGCCAGCAGCTTTATAGCGGGAGAGATCGCGAATACGCAGTATTTT.

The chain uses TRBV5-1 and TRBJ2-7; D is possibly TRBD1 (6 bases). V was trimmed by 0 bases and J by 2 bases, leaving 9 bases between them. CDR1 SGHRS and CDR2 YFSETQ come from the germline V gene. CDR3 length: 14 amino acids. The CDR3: CASSLDRDPYEQYF. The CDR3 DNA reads TGCGCCAGCAGCTTGGACAGGGACCCCTACGAGCAGTACTTC.

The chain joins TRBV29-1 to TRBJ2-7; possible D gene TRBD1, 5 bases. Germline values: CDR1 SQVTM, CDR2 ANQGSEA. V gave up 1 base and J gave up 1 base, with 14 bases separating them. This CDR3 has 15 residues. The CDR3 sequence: CSVEAPGLGSYEQYF. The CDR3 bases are TGCAGCGTTGAAGCGCCAGGGTTGGGTTCCTACGAGCAGTACTTC.